This T cell receptor (beta chain) was profiled in a study of OX40 agonist ivuxolimab in advanced cancers. Clones were sequenced by immunoSEQ multiplex PCR, and TCRdb holds only the in-frame ones, with some missing. The sample has around 140,000 clones, more than 85% seen once. Germline V gene lookup returns CDR1 MNHNS and CDR2 SASEGT. V was cut by 8 bases and J by 4 bases, with 15 bases left in between. The CDR3 has 15 residues. Sample: CD4+ or CD8+ T cells sorted from blood, taken in a trial of the OX40 agonist ivuxolimab. The V and J genes are TRBV6-1 and TRBJ2-6; TRBD1 is a possible D gene (5 bases). The TCR originated in an adult with an advanced solid tumor such as melanoma, head and neck, liver or kidney cancer. The CDR3 spells CASLIGAQGANVLTF. CDR3 sequence (DNA): TGTGCCAGCCTAATAGGGGCGCAAGGGGCCAACGTCCTGACTTTC.